This record covers a single T cell receptor beta chain. Its matching antigen is unknown. V dropped 5 bases and J dropped 8 bases, with 17 bases sitting between them. The CDR3 is 14 residues long. This entry comes from a study of T-cell memory formation after mild COVID-19. Study-wide results and caveats: Chiefly within CM and EM were the contracting CD4+ clones; CD8+ ones were within EMRA. Whether second-wave clones peaking at day 37 were SARS-CoV-2 specific went unconfirmed. Later expanders leaned CD4+, whereas clones that contracted between day 15 and 85 were balanced CD4/CD8.

TCRdb called the 5' RACE reads again in MiXCR, with one record for every CDR3 protein. The repertoire holds around 100,000 distinct CDR3 sequences, about 24% seen once, with roughly 37% in the top ten. This TCR was recovered from a man aged 18 to 29 who had mild COVID-19 (a few samples of this study predate the infection). Cell type and time point are not known. This chain joins TRBV12-3 or TRBV12-4 and TRBJ2-3; TRBD1 is a possible D gene (6 bases). Sequences were obtained from PBMCs or a T cell subset sorted from them (not recorded which). Written as DNA, the CDR3 is TGTGCCAGCAGTCCTTACAGGGAGCTAATTACGCAGTATTTT. Protein product: CASSPYRELITQYF.